This T cell receptor (beta chain) was profiled in a study of radiotherapy plus CTLA-4 blockade in lung cancer. Study-wide background: Objective response rate was about 18%; disease control rate, 25% to 35%. Study-wide points: Interferon-beta and early blood T cell clone dynamics reportedly predicted response best. Expansion in blood of tumor-derived TCR clones was seen after radiotherapy plus ipilimumab.

The assay was immunoSEQ multiplex PCR, and TCRdb's table has in-frame clones only and misses some. In the table there are 50,000 to 65,000 clones, about 80% of which are singletons. This CDR3 has 16 amino acids. Germline V gene sequence: CDR1 SQVTM, CDR2 ANQGSEA. V dropped 6 bases and J dropped 5; count of bases not matched to a gene: 10. Points on this clone: Its antigen is currently unknown.

The TCR comes from a human donor with non-small cell lung cancer whose response to radiotherapy plus ipilimumab could not be evaluated. The chain has TRBV29-1 and TRBJ2-3; 14 nucleotides line up with TRBD2. Sequenced material: peripheral blood, taken from a patient treated with radiotherapy plus ipilimumab. In nucleotides, the CDR3 is TGCAGCGTCGCGGGACTAGCGGGAGACGGTGGAGATACGCAGTATTTT. Translating it yields CSVAGLAGDGGDTQYF.